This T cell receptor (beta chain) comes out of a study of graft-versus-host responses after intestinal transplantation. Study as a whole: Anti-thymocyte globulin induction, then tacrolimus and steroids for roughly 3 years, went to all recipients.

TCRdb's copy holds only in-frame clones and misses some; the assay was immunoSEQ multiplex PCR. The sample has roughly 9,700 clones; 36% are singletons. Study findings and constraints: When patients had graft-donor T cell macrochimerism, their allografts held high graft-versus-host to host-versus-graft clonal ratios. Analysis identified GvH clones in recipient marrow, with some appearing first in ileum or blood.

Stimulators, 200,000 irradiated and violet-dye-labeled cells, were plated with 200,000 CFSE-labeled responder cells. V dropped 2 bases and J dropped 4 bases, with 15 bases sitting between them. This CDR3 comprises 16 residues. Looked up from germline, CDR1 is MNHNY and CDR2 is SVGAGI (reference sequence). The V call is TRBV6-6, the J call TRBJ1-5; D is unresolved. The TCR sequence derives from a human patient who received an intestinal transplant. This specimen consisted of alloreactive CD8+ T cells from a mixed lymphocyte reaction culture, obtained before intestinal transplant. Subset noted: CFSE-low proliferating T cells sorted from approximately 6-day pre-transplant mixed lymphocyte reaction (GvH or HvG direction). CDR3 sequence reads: CASSYALIPGNQPQHF. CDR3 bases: TGTGCCAGCAGTTACGCCCTCATACCCGGGAATCAGCCCCAGCATTTT.